This TCR beta chain was captured by sequencing in a study of Graves' ophthalmopathy and Graves' hyperthyroidism. Using RNA transcripts, the TCR beta CDR3 regions were amplified. The authors performed first-round RT-PCR with HTBI primers and then a second-round multiplex PCR. MiXCR, run by TCRdb on the multiplex PCR reads, gives a single entry per CDR3 protein. This table holds 450,000 or so distinct CDR3 sequences, about 15% found once. The V gene's germline CDR1 is SGHVT and CDR2 SQSDAQ. This CDR3 has 14 amino acids. The sample holds many counts of this clonotype. At one end the junction does not follow the germline gene, possibly because of a read error. Patients were excluded if they had other autoimmune diseases or uncontrolled infections, and likewise if pregnancy or lactation applied.

The material sequenced was blood. This TCR derives from a woman aged 25 to 39 with Graves' ophthalmopathy. The chain couples TRBV7-4 to TRBJ2-7; D remains unclear. CDR3 protein: CASSLGATAYEQCF. In DNA form, the CDR3 reads TGTGCCAGCAGCTTAGGGGCCACGGCCTACGAGCAGTGCTTC.